The next 18 T cell receptor beta chains were all read from a single sample in a study of T-cell reconstitution after alpha-beta-depleted transplantation in children. Preparation of the TCRbeta library was carried out with unique molecular identifiers. MiXCR, applied by TCRdb to the PCR reads, yields one record per CDR3 protein. The data hold more than 200,000 distinct CDR3 sequences, with about 26% observed a single time. Sequences were derived from PBMCs, sampled before TCRalphabeta/CD19-depleted stem cell transplant. These receptors were taken from a girl aged 2 to 10 with Fanconi anemia, due to receive a stem cell transplant.

This clonotype has at least ten counts. V usage is TRBV14 and J usage is TRBJ2-1; 12 bases align to TRBD2. The V segment lost 4 bases and the J segment 1 base; nucleotides outside the gene matches: 11. CDR3 length: 19 amino acids. Germline CDR1 reads SGHDN; CDR2 reads FVKESK. CDR3 loop: CASSLFGLAGPFSYNEQFF. CDR3 DNA: TGTGCCAGCAGCCTCTTCGGACTAGCGGGACCTTTTTCCTACAATGAGCAGTTCTTC.

This clonotype appeared many times. V gene TRBV20-1 combines with J gene TRBJ2-7; TRBD2 matches at 16 bases. CDR3 size: 16 residues. Trimming removed 3 bases from V and 6 bases from J; junction bases left unmatched: 8. Looked up from germline, CDR1 is DFQATT and CDR2 is SNEGSKA (reference sequence). CDR3 in DNA: TGCAGTGCTAGTCGGGGGACTAGCGGGAGGGCCTCCGAGCAGTACTTC. Protein: CSASRGTSGRASEQYF.

The chain uses TRBV27 and TRBJ2-1; D unresolved. The CDR3 is made up of 16 amino acids. The germline CDR1 and CDR2 sequences are MNHEY and SMNVEV (reference sequence). Trimming took 8 bases from V and 0 from J, leaving 17 bases between them. The CDR3 protein is CASVSRSTGSYNEQFF. The CDR3 DNA sequence: TGTGCCAGCGTTAGTAGGTCGACGGGCTCCTACAATGAGCAGTTCTTC.

The chain combines TRBV20-1 with TRBJ2-1; 12 nucleotides line up with TRBD2. The ends lost 4 bases at V and 0 bases at J; junction bases unmatched: 10. This CDR3 region has 18 residues. Looked up from germline, CDR1 is DFQATT and CDR2 is SNEGSKA (reference sequence). CDR3 sequence (DNA): TGCAGTGCTAAACAACTAGCGGGGGGTCACAGCTCCTACAATGAGCAGTTCTTC. This translates into CSAKQLAGGHSSYNEQFF.

This clonotype was observed a single time. The DNA of the CDR3 is TGTGCCAGCGTACGGGACAGGGGCTACAATGAGCAGTTCTTC. Amino acids: CASVRDRGYNEQFF. This rearrangement joins TRBV12-3 or TRBV12-4 to TRBJ2-1; 10 nucleotides line up with TRBD1. This CDR3 region has 14 residues. V gave up 8 bases and J gave up 3 bases; unmatched junction bases: 4.

This clonotype was seen at least ten times. This chain uses TRBV7-6 with TRBJ1-4; no clear D gene. Trimming cost V 1 base and J 8 bases, with 17 bases left between them. The CDR3 totals 16 residues. Germline V CDR1 and CDR2: SGHVS, FNYEAQ. The DNA for the CDR3 is TGTGCCAGCAGCTTAGGGACCTCCTTCGTAGGGGAAAAACTGTTTTTT. Protein product: CASSLGTSFVGEKLFF.

This clonotype was seen at least ten times. V gene TRBV27 combines with J gene TRBJ2-7, with TRBD1 matching over 12 bases. The germline V gene encodes CDR1 MNHEY and CDR2 SMNVEV (reference sequence). V dropped 5 bases and J dropped 4; count of bases not matched to a gene: 12. The CDR3 spans 17 residues. CDR3 amino acids: CASSLGTGGLPTYEQYF. The CDR3 coding sequence is TGTGCCAGCAGTCTGGGGACAGGGGGCCTCCCAACTTACGAGCAGTACTTC.

This clonotype was seen ten or more times. This sequence joins TRBV20-1 and TRBJ1-1, with D uncertain. Germline assignment: CDR1 DFQATT and CDR2 SNEGSKA (reference sequence). This CDR3 comprises 12 residues. V lost 3 bases and J lost 6, with 11 bases in between. CDR3 nucleotides: TGCAGTGCTAGGGAGGTACGGCCTGAAGCTTTCTTT. Translation gives CSAREVRPEAFF.

This chain uses TRBV9 with TRBJ2-1; 9 bases line up with TRBD1. This CDR3 contains 16 residues. V lost 5 bases and J lost 3; bases outside the gene matches: 9. Germline values: CDR1 SGDLS, CDR2 YYNGEE. DNA for the CDR3: TGTGCCAGCAGTGAAACCGGGACAGGGTACTACAATGAGCAGTTCTTC. It encodes CASSETGTGYYNEQFF.

This clonotype was recorded a few times. The chain combines TRBV12-3 or TRBV12-4 with TRBJ2-1; 8 nucleotides agree with TRBD2. The V gene end was trimmed by 6 bases and the J gene end by 0 bases; junction bases not matched to a gene: 4. The CDR3 consists of 15 residues. In DNA form, the CDR3 reads TGTGCCAGCAGAACTAGCGGCAACTCCTACAATGAGCAGTTCTTC. Amino acid sequence: CASRTSGNSYNEQFF.

This clonotype was observed at least ten times. V gene TRBV29-1 combines with J gene TRBJ2-7; D unresolved. Germline loops: CDR1 SQVTM, CDR2 ANQGSEA. V lost 7 bases to trimming and J lost 8 bases, with 12 bases between them. The length of the CDR3 is 10 residues. CDR3 DNA sequence: TGCAGCGCCATAACCCATAAGCAGTACTTC. It codes for CSAITHKQYF.

The chain couples TRBV4-2 to TRBJ2-1; D may be TRBD2 (5 bases). Germline V gives CDR1 LGHNA, CDR2 YNFKEQ. V was trimmed by 4 bases and J by 0 bases, leaving 10 bases between them. The CDR3 is 15 amino acids. In DNA, the CDR3 is TGTGCCAGCAGCCCCGGGATAGACTCCTACAATGAGCAGTTCTTC. It encodes CASSPGIDSYNEQFF.

There are many counts of this clonotype. The V call is TRBV12-3 or TRBV12-4, the J call TRBJ2-3; 12 nucleotides agree with TRBD2. With V trimmed by 7 bases and J by 3 bases, 14 bases remained unmatched. The CDR3 loop spans 18 amino acids. The CDR3 coding sequence is TGTGCCAGCACCCCTCTCCCCGGGACTAGCGGGTATACAGATACGCAGTATTTT. This encodes CASTPLPGTSGYTDTQYF.

Only a few counts were recorded for this clonotype. The chain combines TRBV5-1 with TRBJ2-7, with 8 bases that match TRBD2. Germline V gene lookup returns CDR1 SGHRS and CDR2 YFSETQ. V lost 4 bases to trimming and J lost 4 bases; unmatched junction nucleotides: 7. This CDR3 is built from 14 residues. The CDR3 here is CASSPAGGAYEQYF. For the CDR3, the DNA is TGCGCCAGCAGCCCCGCGGGAGGAGCTTACGAGCAGTACTTC.

There are a few counts of this clonotype. The V call is TRBV20-1, the J call TRBJ1-3; D is possibly TRBD1 (6 bases). Between the trimmed V and J ends, which lost 3 bases and 4 bases, there was a span of 16 bases. The CDR3 is 15 amino acids. CDR1 is DFQATT and CDR2 is SNEGSKA in the germline V gene (reference sequence). The CDR3 protein is CSASYGRGAGNTIYF. CDR3 coding DNA: TGCAGTGCTAGTTATGGCAGGGGAGCCGGAAACACCATATATTTT.

This clonotype was picked up many times. V is TRBV24-1 and J is TRBJ2-1; 10 nucleotides line up with TRBD1. Looked up from germline, CDR1 is KGHDR and CDR2 is SFDVKD. Germline trimming cut 7 bases from V and 8 bases from J; bases unmatched to any gene: 7. The CDR3 has 14 amino acids. The CDR3 bases are TGTGCCACCAGGAGGACAGGGGGGGGCGATGAGCAGTTCTTC. It is translated as CATRRTGGGDEQFF.

The CDR3, as DNA: TGCAGTGCTAGGTCGACTAACACAGATACGCAGTATTTT. The encoded protein is CSARSTNTDTQYF. V and J are TRBV20-1 and TRBJ2-3, with D possibly being TRBD2 (5 bases). The V end lost 3 bases, the J end lost 2 bases, and 9 bases lay between the germline ends. This CDR3 is 13 amino acids long. CDR1 DFQATT and CDR2 SNEGSKA come from the germline V gene (reference sequence).

The chain carries TRBV12-3 or TRBV12-4 and TRBJ2-6; TRBD2 agrees at 8 bases. This CDR3 is built from 16 residues. The trim removed 8 bases at V and 4 bases at J, leaving 10 bases unmatched. The CDR3 nucleotides read TGTGCCAGCGGGGACCTCGGGGGGGTCGGGGCCAACGTCCTGACTTTC. Translation gives CASGDLGGVGANVLTF.